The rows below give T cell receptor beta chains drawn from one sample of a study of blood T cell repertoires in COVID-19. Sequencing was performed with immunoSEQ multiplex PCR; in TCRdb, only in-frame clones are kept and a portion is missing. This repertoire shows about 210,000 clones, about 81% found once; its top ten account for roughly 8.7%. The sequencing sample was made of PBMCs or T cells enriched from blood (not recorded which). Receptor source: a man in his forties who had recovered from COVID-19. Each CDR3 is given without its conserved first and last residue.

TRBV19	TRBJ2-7	ASSPGQGDEQY
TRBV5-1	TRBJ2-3	ASSGGGYTDTQY
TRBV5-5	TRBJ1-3	ASSSPGDGNTIY
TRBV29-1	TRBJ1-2	SVEDPRDWYGYT
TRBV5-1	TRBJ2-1	ASGDGSSYNEQF
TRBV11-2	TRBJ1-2	ASSQIQGVYGYT
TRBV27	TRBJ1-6	ASSNQGNGKSPLH
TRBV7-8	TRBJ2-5	ASSLAFRAGGLEETQY
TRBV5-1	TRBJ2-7	ASSSTSGRAGEQY
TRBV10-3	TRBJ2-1	AIRPDRLLNEQF
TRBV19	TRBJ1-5	ASTPSGSEAGLGQPQH
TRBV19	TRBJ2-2	ASSFPRETGELF
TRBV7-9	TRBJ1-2	ASSVDPGQGLDGGSGYT
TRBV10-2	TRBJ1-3	ASSEGALGNTIY
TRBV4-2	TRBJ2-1	ASSQEIRTSGRVLSSYNEQF
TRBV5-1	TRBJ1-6	ASRQDSKGGRSSPLH
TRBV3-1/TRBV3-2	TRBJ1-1	ASSRGQGNTEAF
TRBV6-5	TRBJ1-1	ASSIHTNTEAF
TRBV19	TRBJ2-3	ASSTGDTQY
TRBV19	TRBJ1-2	ATRGAPGYGYT
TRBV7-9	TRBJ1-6	ASSLKGGETPLH
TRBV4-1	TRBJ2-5	ASSHGGGPTSETQY
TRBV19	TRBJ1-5	ASSIGTGGGQPQH
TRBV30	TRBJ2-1	ALLLDESYNEQF
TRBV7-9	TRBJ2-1	ASSFPGLAGAVGDEQF
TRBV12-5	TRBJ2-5	ASGLVLADRILGQY
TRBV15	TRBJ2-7	ATSHVGELEQY
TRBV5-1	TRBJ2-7	ASSQDRGAYEQY
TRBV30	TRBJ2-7	AWSVAGVDEQY
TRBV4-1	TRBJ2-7	ASSQAPGESEQY
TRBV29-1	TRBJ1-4	SVVRSTGPNEKLF
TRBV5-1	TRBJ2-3	ASSLGGRAIDTQY
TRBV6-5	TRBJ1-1	ASSYPTGLGSAEAF
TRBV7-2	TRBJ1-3	ASSPRGASGNTIY
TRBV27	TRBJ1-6	ASMGAGAGNSPLH
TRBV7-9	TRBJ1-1	ASSLLFYRTTNTEAF
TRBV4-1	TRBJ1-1	ASSQPTRQGLNTEAF
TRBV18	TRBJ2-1	ASSPRPAGGEQF
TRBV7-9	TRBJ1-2	ASSLPQGGYT
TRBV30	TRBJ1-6	AWSPLGTFNSPLH
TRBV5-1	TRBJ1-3	ASSEQGSGNTIY
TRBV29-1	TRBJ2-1	SVDGTAGHYNEQF
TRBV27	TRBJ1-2	ASKGGGGALYT
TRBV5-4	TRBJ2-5	ASSLNSGTGGETQY
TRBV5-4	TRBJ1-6	ASSVDSYVGVNNSPLH
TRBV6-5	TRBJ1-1	ASRQGPNTEAF
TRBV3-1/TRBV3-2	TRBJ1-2	ASSPGQGPTYGYT
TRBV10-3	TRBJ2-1	AISADYPYNEQF
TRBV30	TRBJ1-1	AWSVMGQSGGVGEAF
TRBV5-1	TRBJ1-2	ASSTGYPGDGYT
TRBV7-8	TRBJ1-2	ASSLAPNMVYGYT